These 23 T cell receptor beta chains came from one sample sequenced in a study of cytomegalovirus exposure and HLA in healthy donors. PCR was performed using 60 Vbeta and 13 Jbeta primers. Sequencing was performed with immunoSEQ multiplex PCR; in TCRdb, only in-frame clones are kept and a portion is missing. The sample lists about 63,000 clones, more than 65% seen once, with about 2.7% in the top ten. Sequencing used PBMCs. The receptors shown here come from a woman in her 30s in good health and CMV-seronegative.

The rearrangement joins TRBV11-3 to TRBJ1-1; the match to TRBD1 covers 10 bases. Trimming at V came to 5 bases and at J to 4 bases, leaving 13 bases not matched to a gene. Germline CDR1 and CDR2: SGHNT and YENEEA. CDR3 length: 17 amino acids. Here the CDR3 reads CASSLTGTGDVGTEAFF. Written as DNA, the CDR3 is TGTGCCAGCAGCCTGACCGGGACAGGGGACGTCGGCACTGAAGCTTTCTTT.

There are a few counts of this clone. This chain joins TRBV27 and TRBJ2-5; 8 bases line up with TRBD2. Per germline, CDR1 MNHEY and CDR2 SMNVEV (reference sequence). V was pared by 0 bases and J by 4 bases, with 4 bases of the junction left unmatched. The CDR3 spans 15 residues. The CDR3 nucleotides are TGTGCCAGCAGTTTATCCAGCGGGAGAGGAGAGACCCAGTACTTC. The encoded protein is CASSLSSGRGETQYF.

The genes are TRBV30 and TRBJ2-3; perhaps TRBD1 as D (6 bases). CDR3 length: 18 amino acids. In germline, CDR1 is GTSNPN, CDR2 SVGIG (reference sequence). V gave up 2 bases and J gave up 5 bases, with 26 bases separating them. CDR3 region: CAWSSKGVAHPRGDTQYF. CDR3 coding DNA: TGTGCCTGGAGTTCAAAAGGGGTAGCGCATCCCAGGGGAGATACGCAGTATTTT.

A single count supports this clone. The V call is TRBV2, the J call TRBJ2-2; 9 nucleotides agree with TRBD1. Germline values: CDR1 SNHLY, CDR2 FYNNEI. This CDR3 is built from 16 residues. V trimming: 4 bases; J trimming: 3 bases; junction bases outside the gene matches: 6. CDR3 sequence reads: CASSVGTGPYTGELFF. CDR3 in DNA: TGTGCCAGCAGTGTAGGGACAGGGCCCTACACCGGGGAGCTGTTTTTT.

V and J are TRBV4-1 and TRBJ1-5, with 7 bases identical to TRBD1. The CDR3 length is 15 residues. Germline V CDR1 and CDR2: MGHRA, YSYEKL. J lost 6 bases, V lost 1 base, and 6 bases had no gene match. DNA for the CDR3: TGCGCCAGCAGCCAAGGGAGACAGGGAACTCAGCCCCAGCATTTT. Its translation: CASSQGRQGTQPQHF.

This sequence joins TRBV4-1 and TRBJ2-1; a weak D match, TRBD1 (6 bases). V lost 8 bases, J lost 4 bases, and 6 bases lay in between. This CDR3 is built from 11 residues. The germline V gene encodes CDR1 MGHRA and CDR2 YSYEKL. The CDR3, as DNA: TGCGCCAGCGGACAGTACAATGAGCAGTTCTTC. Translated, it gives CASGQYNEQFF.

V is TRBV29-1 and J is TRBJ1-2; the match to TRBD1 covers 8 bases. V lost 2 bases, J lost 2 bases, and 4 bases stayed unmatched. Germline V gives CDR1 SQVTM, CDR2 ANQGSEA. This CDR3 region has 14 residues. The CDR3 region has the DNA TGCAGCGTTGAACAGGACAGGGCAAACTATGGCTACACCTTC. Translated: CSVEQDRANYGYTF.

This chain connects TRBV7-2 to TRBJ1-1; D gene uncertain. Trimming took off 5 bases at V and 0 bases at J, with 7 bases between the two ends. Germline values: CDR1 SGHTA, CDR2 FQGNSA. This CDR3 has 13 amino acids. CDR3 DNA: TGTGCCAGCAGCCCCCACATGAACACTGAAGCTTTCTTT. Encoded protein: CASSPHMNTEAFF.

The CDR3 reads CASSPRGAGANYGYTF. The CDR3 DNA reads TGTGCCAGCAGCCCCAGGGGAGCCGGTGCTAACTATGGCTACACCTTC. The genes are TRBV7-2 and TRBJ1-2, with TRBD1 as a possible D gene (6 bases). V was cut by 5 bases and J by 0 bases, with 16 bases left in between. Germline loops: CDR1 SGHTA, CDR2 FQGNSA. This CDR3 spans 16 amino acids.

The CDR3 region has the DNA TGCAGCGCTAACAGACAGGGCACTGAAGCTTTCTTT. It yields the protein CSANRQGTEAFF. V is TRBV29-1 and J is TRBJ1-1; 7 positions agree with TRBD1. This CDR3 spans 12 amino acids. Germline lookup yields CDR1 SQVTM and CDR2 ANQGSEA. J gave up 4 bases and V 7 bases, and 6 bases lay outside the gene matches.

The chain uses TRBV11-3 and TRBJ2-5, with 11 nucleotides matching TRBD2. Losses at the gene ends were 1 base for V and 5 bases for J; bases not matched to a gene: 6. From germline, CDR1 is SGHNT and CDR2 YENEEA. The CDR3 contains 16 residues. The CDR3 nucleotides are TGTGCCAGCAGCTTAGTCTTACTAGCGGGAGATGAGACCCAGTACTTC. Amino acid sequence: CASSLVLLAGDETQYF.

The chain employs TRBV12-5 and TRBJ2-5; 9 bases align to TRBD1. The trim removed 6 bases at V and 2 bases at J, leaving 4 bases unmatched. The germline gives CDR1 LGHNT, CDR2 FRNRAP. The CDR3 has 14 residues. CDR3 region: CASGRDREQETQYF. The CDR3 nucleotides are TGTGCTAGTGGCCGGGACAGGGAGCAAGAGACCCAGTACTTC.

The chain joins TRBV19 to TRBJ1-5; D call uncertain. The CDR3 runs 14 residues. Trimming shortened V by 3 bases and J by 5 bases, and 11 bases separated the two germline ends. Germline CDR1 LNHDA, CDR2 SQIVND (reference sequence). CDR3 residues: CASSISTPDQPQHF. The CDR3, as DNA: TGTGCCAGTAGTATTTCTACGCCCGATCAGCCCCAGCATTTT.

The rearrangement uses TRBV19 and TRBJ1-1, with D possibly TRBD1 on 5 matching bases. Germline V gene lookup returns CDR1 LNHDA and CDR2 SQIVND (reference sequence). This CDR3 contains 13 residues. Trimming cost V 6 bases and J 1 base, with 9 bases left between them. The CDR3 here is CASRGTENTEAFF. As DNA, the CDR3 is TGTGCCAGTAGGGGGACTGAGAACACTGAAGCTTTCTTT.

The V and J genes are TRBV2 and TRBJ1-6; weak D call: TRBD1 (6 bases). V gave up 8 bases and J gave up 9 bases, with 17 bases separating them. CDR1 SNHLY and CDR2 FYNNEI come from the germline V gene. CDR3 size: 14 residues. CDR3 sequence reads: CASLREGGGSPLHF. The CDR3 coding sequence is TGTGCCAGCTTGAGAGAAGGGGGGGGTTCACCCCTCCACTTT.

The chain carries TRBV4-2 and TRBJ1-1, with TRBD1 matching over 7 bases. Trimming took 2 bases from V and 5 from J; bases not matched to a gene: 8. Per germline, CDR1 LGHNA and CDR2 YNFKEQ. The CDR3 is 15 amino acids. CDR3 sequence: CASSQTVTGVTEAFF. In nucleotides, the CDR3 is TGTGCCAGCAGCCAAACGGTTACAGGGGTGACTGAAGCTTTCTTT.

This clone was observed a handful of times. The genes are TRBV7-2 and TRBJ2-1; possible D gene TRBD2, 6 bases. This CDR3 is 12 amino acids long. Germline V CDR1 and CDR2: SGHTA, FQGNSA. Trimming left V 5 bases short and J 12 bases short, with 14 bases between. CDR3 amino acids: CASSGGSFGQFF. The CDR3 DNA follows: TGTGCCAGCAGCGGGGGGAGTTTCGGGCAGTTCTTC.

The CDR3 loop is CASSIRHTDTQYF. In nucleotides, the CDR3 is TGTGCCAGCAGTATCCGACACACAGATACGCAGTATTTT. The chain has TRBV5-4 and TRBJ2-3; unclear D gene. V was pared by 5 bases and J by 2 bases, with 9 bases between. The CDR3 sequence is 13 residues long. Germline loops: CDR1 SGHNT, CDR2 YYREEE (reference sequence).

CDR3 nucleotide sequence: TGTGCCAGCAGTTACCGACAGGGGTTTGTCGATGAGCAGTTCTTC. Residues: CASSYRQGFVDEQFF. The chain combines TRBV6-6 with TRBJ2-1, with TRBD1 matching 8 bases. With 2 bases clipped from V and 8 bases from J, the junction kept 8 bases outside the gene matches. Germline lookup yields CDR1 MNHNY and CDR2 SVGAGI (reference sequence). The CDR3 spans 15 residues.

A single count supports this clone. The V and J genes are TRBV4-3 and TRBJ2-3, with TRBD2 matching 11 bases. The CDR3 extends over 16 amino acids. The V gene end was trimmed by 6 bases and the J gene end by 3 bases; junction bases not matched to a gene: 8. Germline CDR1 is LGHNA and CDR2 is YSLEER. The CDR3 sequence: CASRYGLAGGTDTQYF. CDR3 bases: TGCGCCAGCAGATACGGGCTAGCGGGGGGTACAGATACGCAGTATTTT.

This rearrangement joins TRBV4-1 to TRBJ2-3, with D perhaps matching TRBD2 (5 bases). V was trimmed by 4 bases and J by 2 bases, leaving 10 bases between them. The CDR3 is made up of 14 amino acids. The germline CDR1 and CDR2 sequences are MGHRA and YSYEKL. CDR3 DNA sequence: TGCGCCAGCAGCCCTATAGCGCTCACAGATACGCAGTATTTT. Amino acid sequence: CASSPIALTDTQYF.

The chain's CDR3 is CASSLRQGQYGDYGYTF. The CDR3 nucleotides are TGTGCCAGCAGCTTGCGACAGGGACAGTATGGGGACTATGGCTACACCTTC. This chain uses TRBV7-2 with TRBJ1-2, with 7 bases that match TRBD1. This CDR3 is built from 17 residues. V dropped 3 bases and J dropped 3; count of bases not matched to a gene: 13. Germline loops: CDR1 SGHTA, CDR2 FQGNSA.

This clone was found a few times. Other DNA sequences in this specimen translate into the identical CDR3. The chain has TRBV25-1 and TRBJ2-2; tentative D call: TRBD1 (6 bases). The CDR3 has 15 residues. V was clipped by 5 bases and J by 0 bases, with 10 bases between them. Germline lookup yields CDR1 MGHDK and CDR2 SYGVNS. The CDR3 DNA is TGTGCCAGCAGTAAGGACAGTACGAACACCGGGGAGCTGTTTTTT. This codes for CASSKDSTNTGELFF. The full variable domain, rest sourced from reference TRBV25-1 and TRBJ2-2, is EADIYQTPRYLVIGTGKKITLECSQTMGHDKMYWYQQDPGMELHLIHYSYGVNSTEKGDLSSESTVSRIRTEHFPLTLESARPSHTSQYLCASSKDSTNTGELFFGEGSRLTVL.